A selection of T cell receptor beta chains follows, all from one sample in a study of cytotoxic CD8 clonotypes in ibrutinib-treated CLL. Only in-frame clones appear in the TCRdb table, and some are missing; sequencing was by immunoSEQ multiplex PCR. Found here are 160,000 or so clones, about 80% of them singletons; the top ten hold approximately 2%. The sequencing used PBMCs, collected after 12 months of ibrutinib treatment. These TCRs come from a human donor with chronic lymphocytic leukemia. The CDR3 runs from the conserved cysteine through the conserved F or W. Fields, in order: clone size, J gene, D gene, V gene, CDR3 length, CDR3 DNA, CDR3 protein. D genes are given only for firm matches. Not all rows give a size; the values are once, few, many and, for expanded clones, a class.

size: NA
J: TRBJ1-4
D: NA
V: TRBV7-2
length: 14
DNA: TGTGCCAGCAGCTTAGTAGCGGCGGGCTCAAAACTGTTTTTT
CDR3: CASSLVAAGSKLFF

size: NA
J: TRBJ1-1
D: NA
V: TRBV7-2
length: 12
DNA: TGTGCCAGCAGCTTACTGGCCAGATGGGCTTTCTTT
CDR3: CASSLLARWAFF

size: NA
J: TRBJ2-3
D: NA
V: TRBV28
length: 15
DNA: TGTGCCAGCAGTTCCGGGGGCCTTAGCACAGATACGCAGTATTTT
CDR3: CASSSGGLSTDTQYF

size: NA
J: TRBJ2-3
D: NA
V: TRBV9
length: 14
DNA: TGTGCCAGCAGCGTAATGAGTAGCACAGATACGCAGTATTTT
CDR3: CASSVMSSTDTQYF

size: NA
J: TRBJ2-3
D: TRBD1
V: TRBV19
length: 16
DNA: TGTGCCAGTAGTCCCGGACAGGGATCGGGCACAGATACGCAGTATTTT
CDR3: CASSPGQGSGTDTQYF

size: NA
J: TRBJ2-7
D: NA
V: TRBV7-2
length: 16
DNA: TGTGCCAGCAGCTTAGCCCTAGGGTTCCGCACCGACGAGCAGTACTTC
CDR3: CASSLALGFRTDEQYF

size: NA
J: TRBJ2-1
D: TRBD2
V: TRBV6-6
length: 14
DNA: TGTGCCAGCAGCTTAGCGGGTCTTTACAATGAGCAGTTCTTC
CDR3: CASSLAGLYNEQFF

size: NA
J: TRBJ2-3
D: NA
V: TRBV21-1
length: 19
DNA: TGTGCCAGCAGCAAAGGGGAATTGTATGCGGGACAGGAGGCAGATACGCAGTATTTT
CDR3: CASSKGELYAGQEADTQYF

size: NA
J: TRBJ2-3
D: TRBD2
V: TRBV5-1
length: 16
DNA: TGCGCCAGCAGCTTAGGGCTAGCGGGGGTTACAGATACGCAGTATTTT
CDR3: CASSLGLAGVTDTQYF

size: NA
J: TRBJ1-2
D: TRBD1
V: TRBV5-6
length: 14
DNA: TGTGCCAGCAGCTCCCGGGACAGGGACCATGGCTACACCTTC
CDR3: CASSSRDRDHGYTF

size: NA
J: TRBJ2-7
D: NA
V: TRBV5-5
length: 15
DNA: TGTGCCAGCAGCCACTCGGTCGGTTCCTCCTACGAGCAGTACTTC
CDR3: CASSHSVGSSYEQYF

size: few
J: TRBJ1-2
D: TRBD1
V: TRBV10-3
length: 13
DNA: TGTGCCACCTCCGGACAGGATAACTATGGCTACACCTTC
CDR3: CATSGQDNYGYTF

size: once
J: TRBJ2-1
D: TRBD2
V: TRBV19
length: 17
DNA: TGTGCCAGTGGAAGTAGCGGGGGCCACCTTACCTACAATGAGCAGTTCTTC
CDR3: CASGSSGGHLTYNEQFF

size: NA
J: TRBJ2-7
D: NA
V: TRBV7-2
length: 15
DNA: TGTGCCAGCAGCTTAGCCCCGGGTCCTACCTACGAGCAGTACTTC
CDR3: CASSLAPGPTYEQYF

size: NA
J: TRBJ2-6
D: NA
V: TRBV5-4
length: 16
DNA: TGTGCCAGCAGCTGGAGGGGATCGCGGGGGGCCAACGTCCTGACTTTC
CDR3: CASSWRGSRGANVLTF

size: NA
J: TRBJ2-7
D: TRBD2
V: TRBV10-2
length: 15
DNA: TGCGCCAGCAGTACCGGGACTAGCGGGTCCTACGAGCAGTACTTC
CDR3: CASSTGTSGSYEQYF

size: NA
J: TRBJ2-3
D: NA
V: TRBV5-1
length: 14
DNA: TGCGCCAGCAGCTTTACCGGGAAAACAGATACGCAGTATTTT
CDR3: CASSFTGKTDTQYF

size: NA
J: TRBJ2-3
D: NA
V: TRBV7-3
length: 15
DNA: TGTGCCAGCAGCTCATCCGGGACCTCCACAGATACGCAGTATTTT
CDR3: CASSSSGTSTDTQYF

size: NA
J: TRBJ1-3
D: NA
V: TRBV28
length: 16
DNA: TGTGCCAGCAAGGGGGGGGGAAAGGTATCTGGAAACACCATATATTTT
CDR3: CASKGGGKVSGNTIYF

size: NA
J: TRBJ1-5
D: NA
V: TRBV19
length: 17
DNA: TGTGCCAGTAGTTGGACAGTGGGAGGTATATTAAGCCAGCCCCAGCATTTT
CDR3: CASSWTVGGILSQPQHF

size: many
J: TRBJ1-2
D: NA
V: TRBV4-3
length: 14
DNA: TGCGCCAGCAGCCAAGCCCCAGGGGATGGGGGCTACACCTTC
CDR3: CASSQAPGDGGYTF

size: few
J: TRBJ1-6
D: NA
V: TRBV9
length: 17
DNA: TGTGCCAGCAGCCCTCGTTCTAACACTCTATATAATTCACCCCTCCACTTT
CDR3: CASSPRSNTLYNSPLHF

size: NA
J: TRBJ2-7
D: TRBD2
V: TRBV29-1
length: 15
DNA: TGCAGCGCTGTCCCGGGACTAGCGAGTCCCTACGAGCAGTACTTC
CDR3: CSAVPGLASPYEQYF

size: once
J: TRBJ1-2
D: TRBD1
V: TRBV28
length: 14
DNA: TGTGCCAGTTACCAGACAGGGATCAACTATGGCTACACCTTC
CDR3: CASYQTGINYGYTF

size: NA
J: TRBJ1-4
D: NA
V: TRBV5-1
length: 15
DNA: TGCGCCAGCAGCTTGGGAGTCAGCCCTAATGAAAAACTGTTTTTT
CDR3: CASSLGVSPNEKLFF

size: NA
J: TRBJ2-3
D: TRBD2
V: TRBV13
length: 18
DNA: TGTGCCAGCAGCCACGGGAGGGGGAAGTTGACTAGCACAGATACGCAGTATTTT
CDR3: CASSHGRGKLTSTDTQYF

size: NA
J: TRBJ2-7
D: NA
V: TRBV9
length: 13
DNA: TGTGCCAGCAGCGTAGCCGGTTCATACGAGCAGTACTTC
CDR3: CASSVAGSYEQYF